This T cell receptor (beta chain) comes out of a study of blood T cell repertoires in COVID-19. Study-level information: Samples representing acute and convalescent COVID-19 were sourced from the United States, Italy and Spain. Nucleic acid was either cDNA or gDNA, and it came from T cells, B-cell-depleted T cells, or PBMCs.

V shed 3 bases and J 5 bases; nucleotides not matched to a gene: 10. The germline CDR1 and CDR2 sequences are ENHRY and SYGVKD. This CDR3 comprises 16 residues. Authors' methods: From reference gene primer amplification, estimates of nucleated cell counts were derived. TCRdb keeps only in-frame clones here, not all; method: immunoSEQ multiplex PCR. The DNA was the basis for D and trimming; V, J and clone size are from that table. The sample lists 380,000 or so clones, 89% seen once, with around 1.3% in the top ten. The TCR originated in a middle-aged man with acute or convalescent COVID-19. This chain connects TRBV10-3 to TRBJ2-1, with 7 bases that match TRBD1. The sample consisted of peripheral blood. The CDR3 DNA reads TGTGCCATCAGTGACCCCGGGACAGAAAGCGACAATGAGCAGTTCTTC. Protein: CAISDPGTESDNEQFF.